The 18 T cell receptor beta chains below all came from one sample that was sequenced in a study of OX40 agonist ivuxolimab in advanced cancers. Method: immunoSEQ multiplex PCR; TCRdb's copy keeps in-frame clones and lacks some. Among tens of thousands of clones, 86% were seen once, and the ten largest hold roughly 0.95%. This material consisted of CD4+ or CD8+ T cells sorted from blood, taken in a trial of the OX40 agonist ivuxolimab. The receptors shown here come from an adult with an advanced solid tumor such as melanoma, head and neck, liver or kidney cancer.

The chain combines TRBV29-1 with TRBJ2-3; 7 nucleotides align to TRBD1. This CDR3 region has 12 residues. The germline V gene has CDR1 SQVTM and CDR2 ANQGSEA. The CDR3 bases are TGCTCCGGGACAGAATTCACAGATACGCAGTATTTT. Its translation: CSGTEFTDTQYF.

This chain connects TRBV9 to TRBJ2-3; 8 bases are shared with TRBD1. The germline V gene has CDR1 SGDLS and CDR2 YYNGEE. Germline trimming cut 6 bases from V and 2 bases from J; bases unmatched to any gene: 5. The CDR3 runs 14 residues. The CDR3 loop reads CASKGGQVTDTQYF. In DNA form, the CDR3 reads TGTGCCAGCAAGGGGGGACAGGTCACAGATACGCAGTATTTT.

The rearrangement joins TRBV27 to TRBJ2-2, with D perhaps matching TRBD1 or TRBD2 (6 bases each). Trimming removed 7 bases from V and 5 bases from J, with 20 bases in between. Germline loops: CDR1 MNHEY, CDR2 SMNVEV (reference sequence). The CDR3 extends over 16 amino acids. In nucleotides, the CDR3 is TGTGCCAGCACCCTCCGTCCGGGGGCGCAGACCGGGGAGCTGTTTTTT. It translates to CASTLRPGAQTGELFF.

This clone was picked up a small number of times. This sequence joins TRBV2 and TRBJ2-1, with D possibly TRBD1 on 6 matching bases. The CDR3 consists of 13 residues. Deletions cut 11 bases from V and 4 bases from J, with 15 bases between. Germline loops: CDR1 SNHLY, CDR2 FYNNEI. CDR3 amino acids: CAGRRQAYNEQFF. CDR3 nucleotides: TGTGCCGGACGCCGACAGGCTTACAATGAGCAGTTCTTC.

The rearrangement uses TRBV6-6 and TRBJ1-3; TRBD1 agrees at 9 bases. With V trimmed by 6 bases and J by 8 bases, 8 bases remained unmatched. Germline values: CDR1 MNHNY, CDR2 SVGAGI (reference sequence). CDR3 length equals 14 residues. The CDR3 is CASRTGGEWDTIYF. CDR3 in DNA: TGTGCCAGCAGGACAGGGGGGGAGTGGGACACCATATATTTT.

The genes are TRBV7-9 and TRBJ2-1; 7 bases line up with TRBD2. V gave up 1 base and J gave up 4 bases; unmatched junction bases: 7. The CDR3 length is 16 residues. In germline, CDR1 is SEHNR, CDR2 FQNEAQ (reference sequence). The CDR3 reads CASSLGGGAQYNEQFF. CDR3 sequence (DNA): TGTGCCAGCAGCTTAGGGGGAGGGGCACAATACAATGAGCAGTTCTTC.

This clone has more than one count but fewer than ten. The rearrangement uses TRBV10-2 and TRBJ2-7; TRBD2 matches at 12 bases. The J segment lost 5 bases and the V segment lost 4 bases, leaving 6 bases of the junction unmatched. Germline assignment: CDR1 WSHSY and CDR2 SAAADI. CDR3 size: 15 residues. The CDR3 DNA sequence: TGCGCCAGCAGTGTGCTTCTAGCGGGAGGGCACGAGCAGTACTTC. Residues: CASSVLLAGGHEQYF.

This clone occurred once. The gene calls are TRBV5-8 and TRBJ2-7; the D gene could be TRBD1 or TRBD2 (6 bases each). This CDR3 region has 14 residues. Trimming removed 1 base from V and 2 bases from J, with 10 bases in between. CDR1 and CDR2 (germline): SGHTS, YDEGEE. The CDR3 nucleotides are TGTGCCAGCAGCTTGCTGGGGGGCCCCTACGAGCAGTACTTC. Protein product: CASSLLGGPYEQYF.

V gene TRBV5-3 combines with J gene TRBJ1-1; D may be TRBD1 (6 bases). TRBV5-3 is sorted into the ORF group, with uncertain function. V was shortened by 4 bases and J by 2 bases, with 18 bases between the two germline ends. This CDR3 has 16 residues. The CDR3 loop reads CARSPPGWGPNTEAFF. DNA of the CDR3: TGTGCCAGAAGCCCTCCGGGCTGGGGGCCAAACACTGAAGCTTTCTTT.

The V call is TRBV5-1, the J call TRBJ2-3; TRBD1 matches at 9 bases. With V trimmed by 4 bases and J by 0 bases, 6 bases remained unmatched. Germline V gene lookup returns CDR1 SGHRS and CDR2 YFSETQ. This CDR3 has 16 residues. CDR3 protein: CASSRPGQGSTDTQYF. In nucleotides, the CDR3 is TGCGCCAGCAGCCGACCGGGACAGGGAAGCACAGATACGCAGTATTTT.

The chain uses TRBV5-1 and TRBJ2-7; possible D gene TRBD2, 6 bases. CDR3 length: 14 residues. Trimming left V 5 bases short and J 9 bases short, with 21 bases between. Germline loops: CDR1 SGHRS, CDR2 YFSETQ. The CDR3, as DNA: TGCGCCAGCAGGGGGGAAGGGACTGGCCTAGGGCAGTACTTC. Translated: CASRGEGTGLGQYF.

The chain carries TRBV5-6 and TRBJ2-3; tentatively, D is TRBD1 (5 bases). CDR1 is SGHDT and CDR2 is YYEEEE in the germline V gene. Trimming stripped 1 base from V and 3 bases from J, with 6 bases between. The CDR3 totals 13 residues. CDR3 loop: CASSLQGTDTQYF. CDR3 nucleotide sequence: TGTGCCAGCAGCTTGCAGGGAACAGATACGCAGTATTTT.

The rearrangement joins TRBV7-2 to TRBJ2-1, with 12 bases lining up with TRBD2. The CDR3 is made up of 16 amino acids. Germline V CDR1 and CDR2: SGHTA, FQGNSA. Unmatched junction bases numbered 6, after V lost 2 bases and J lost 7 bases. The CDR3 loop is CASSLKGTSGLNEQFF. The DNA for the CDR3 is TGTGCCAGCAGCTTAAAGGGGACTAGCGGGCTTAATGAGCAGTTCTTC.

The CDR3 DNA sequence: TGCGCCAGCCGGTCTTTGACAGCAACTAATGAAAAACTGTTTTTT. Translation: CASRSLTATNEKLFF. The chain has TRBV5-1 and TRBJ1-4, with D maybe TRBD1 (5 bases). V was clipped by 7 bases and J by 0 bases, with 13 bases between them. The CDR3 extends over 15 amino acids. CDR1 is SGHRS, CDR2 YFSETQ, per germline.

The V call is TRBV6-5, the J call TRBJ1-1; D perhaps matches TRBD1 (6 bases). Germline CDR1 reads MNHEY; CDR2 reads SVGAGI. Trimming removed 4 bases at V and 13 bases at J, with 16 bases between. This CDR3 region has 12 residues. The CDR3 DNA reads TGTGCCAGCAGTTCGCCCGGGACAAGGATTTTCTTT. Translating gives CASSSPGTRIFF.

The chain has TRBV28 and TRBJ1-2, with D unresolved. Germline CDR1 reads MDHEN; CDR2 reads SYDVKM. The V end was cut by 3 bases, the J end by 0 bases, with 8 bases between. This CDR3 is built from 14 residues. The DNA for the CDR3 is TGTGCCAGCAGTTTGCCCGGGGCTAACTATGGCTACACCTTC. This codes for CASSLPGANYGYTF.

The chain carries TRBV6-5 and TRBJ1-3, with D possibly matching TRBD1 (5 bases). Germline V gene lookup returns CDR1 MNHEY and CDR2 SVGAGI. The length of the CDR3 is 16 residues. V shed 2 bases and J shed 9 bases, with 20 bases lying between them. CDR3 protein: CASSYTGTFSLGTIYF. The CDR3 bases are TGTGCCAGCAGTTACACCGGGACCTTTTCCCTCGGCACCATATATTTT.

The genes are TRBV5-4 and TRBJ2-5; 12 nucleotides agree with TRBD1. Unmatched junction bases numbered 5, after V lost 3 bases and J lost 5 bases. Looked up from germline, CDR1 is SGHNT and CDR2 is YYREEE (reference sequence). The length of the CDR3 is 15 residues. DNA of the CDR3: TGTGCCAGCAGCTCCGGGACAGGGGGCGCGGAGACCCAGTACTTC. This translates into CASSSGTGGAETQYF.